These 30 T cell receptor beta chains were all obtained from the same sample, sequenced in a study of blood T cell repertoires in COVID-19. Measured with immunoSEQ multiplex PCR; TCRdb has only the in-frame clones, and not every one. Seen here are 150,000 or so clones, about 89% observed once, and the top ten hold under 0.6%. The sequenced sample was peripheral blood. The source is a middle-aged man with acute or convalescent COVID-19.

CDR3 DNA: TGTGCCAGCAGTTCCCCCCGGGCCCAGGGGATGAACACTGAAGCTTTCTTT. It is translated as CASSSPRAQGMNTEAFF. The chain uses TRBV28 and TRBJ1-1, with a possible D match to TRBD1 (6 bases). Germline V gene data show CDR1 as MDHEN and CDR2 as SYDVKM. Trimming took off 4 bases at V and 0 bases at J, with 18 bases between the two ends. The CDR3 runs to 17 residues.

The J gene is TRBJ2-7, the V gene TRBV21-1; TRBD2 is taken as the D call from the table, unchecked against the DNA. TRBV21-1 is termed a pseudogene. The CDR3 is made up of 17 amino acids. CDR3 in amino acids: CASDTFTTSGGHYEQYV. CDR3 DNA sequence: TGTGCCAGCGACACTTTTACGACTAGCGGGGGTCACTACGAGCAGTACGTC.

The J gene is TRBJ2-2, the V gene TRBV6-2 or TRBV6-3, with D unresolved. The V gene's germline CDR1 is MNHEY and CDR2 SVGEGT. V dropped 2 bases and J dropped 1 base, with 8 bases sitting between them. This CDR3 region has 15 residues. The CDR3 reads CASSYVRGNTGELFF. In DNA form, the CDR3 reads TGTGCCAGCAGTTACGTGCGTGGGAACACCGGGGAGCTGTTTTTT.

V is TRBV7-9 and J is TRBJ2-5, with 12 bases fitting TRBD2. CDR1 is SEHNR and CDR2 is FQNEAQ in the germline V gene (reference sequence). The CDR3 has 15 amino acids. V trimming: 2 bases; J trimming: 2 bases; junction bases outside the gene matches: 0. The CDR3 DNA is TGTGCCAGCAGCTTACTAGCGGGAGGGCAAGAGACCCAGTACTTC. It specifies CASSLLAGGQETQYF.

The chain joins TRBV7-5 to TRBJ1-5; the table's D call, TRBD1, has no DNA check behind it. TRBV7-5 corresponds to a pseudogene. The CDR3 runs 16 residues. DNA for the CDR3: TGTGCCAGAAGCTTTGGGGACAGACCTAGCAATCAGCCCCAGCATTTT. Protein sequence: CARSFGDRPSNQPQHF.

Only one count was recorded for this clone. The CDR3 is CASSQNTGWLFDTQYF. CDR3 coding DNA: TGTGCCAGCAGCCAAAATACAGGGTGGTTGTTTGATACGCAGTATTTT. The gene calls are TRBV7-9 and TRBJ2-3, with D perhaps matching TRBD1 (6 bases). Trimming pared 5 bases from V and 6 bases from J, leaving 21 bases between. This CDR3 comprises 16 residues. CDR1 is SEHNR and CDR2 is FQNEAQ in the germline V gene (reference sequence).

This clone was observed a few times. The V gene is TRBV6-6, the J gene TRBJ1-5; 9 bases line up with TRBD1. V trimming: 1 base; J trimming: 7 bases; junction bases outside the gene matches: 5. Germline CDR1 reads MNHNY; CDR2 reads SVGAGI (reference sequence). The CDR3 length is 15 residues. The DNA for the CDR3 is TGTGCCAGCAGTTACTTACAGGGGGCCGGGCAGCCCCAGCATTTT. It is translated as CASSYLQGAGQPQHF.

The CDR3 region is CASSFFSREQYF. CDR3 bases: TGTGCCAGCAGTTTTTTCTCCCGGGAGCAGTACTTC. The V gene is TRBV12-3 or TRBV12-4, the J gene TRBJ2-7, with unresolved D. Between the trimmed V and J ends, which lost 3 bases and 7 bases, there was a span of 10 bases. The length of the CDR3 is 12 residues.

About this clone: In the same sample, other DNA sequences code for this CDR3. J is TRBJ1-2 and V is TRBV28; D is possibly TRBD1 (5 bases). The CDR3 loop spans 11 amino acids. Trimming removed 6 bases from V and 3 bases from J, with 5 bases in between. Germline V lookup: CDR1 MDHEN, CDR2 SYDVKM. The DNA for the CDR3 is TGTGCCAGCAGCAGGGACTATGGCTACACCTTC. Translated, it gives CASSRDYGYTF.

J is TRBJ2-3 and V is TRBV27, with TRBD2 identical over 7 bases. J was trimmed by 2 bases and V by 2 bases; bases with no gene match: 1. Germline V gene sequence: CDR1 MNHEY, CDR2 SMNVEV (reference sequence). The CDR3 spans 14 residues. CDR3 protein: CASSLLAVTDTQYF. The DNA of the CDR3 is TGTGCCAGCAGTTTACTAGCGGTCACAGATACGCAGTATTTT.

The V call is TRBV18, the J call TRBJ2-1; 10 bases are shared with TRBD2. The CDR3 is made up of 16 amino acids. CDR1 is KGHSH, CDR2 LQKENI, per germline. V gave up 3 bases and J gave up 0 bases; unmatched junction bases: 2. CDR3 residues: CASSPASGSSYNEQFF. CDR3 bases: TGTGCCAGCTCACCCGCTAGCGGGAGCTCCTACAATGAGCAGTTCTTC.

In this sample, this clone turned up a few times. The chain carries TRBV11-2 and TRBJ2-7; 7 bases match TRBD1. V was clipped by 0 bases and J by 6 bases; unmatched bases: 2. Germline V gene data show CDR1 as SGHAT and CDR2 as FQNNGV. The CDR3 extends over 13 amino acids. CDR3 sequence: CASSLEAGGEQYF. The CDR3 nucleotides are TGTGCCAGCAGCTTAGAAGCAGGGGGCGAGCAGTACTTC.

This chain links TRBV27 with TRBJ2-5; 8 bases agree with TRBD2. Trimming at V came to 2 bases and at J to 2 bases, leaving 13 bases not matched to a gene. CDR1 and CDR2 from the germline V gene are MNHEY and SMNVEV (reference sequence). The CDR3 has 18 amino acids. CDR3 protein: CASSLDFRGGERQETQYF. CDR3 nucleotide sequence: TGTGCCAGCAGTTTAGATTTCCGGGGGGGGGAGCGGCAAGAGACCCAGTACTTC.

The chain recombines TRBV9 with TRBJ2-1; 7 positions match TRBD2. The V gene end was trimmed by 4 bases and the J gene end by 5 bases; junction bases not matched to a gene: 18. The CDR3 runs 18 residues. CDR1 SGDLS and CDR2 YYNGEE come from the germline V gene. The CDR3 bases are TGTGCCAGCAGCTACAACACCGGGGCGGGAGTAAGGCACAATGAGCAGTTCTTC. Its protein is CASSYNTGAGVRHNEQFF.

The CDR3 here is CASSLDWGGLAQAFF. CDR3 DNA sequence: TGTGCCAGCAGCTTAGATTGGGGGGGTCTTGCTCAAGCTTTCTTT. The rearrangement uses TRBV7-2 and TRBJ1-1; D might be TRBD1 (5 bases). Trimming took off 1 base at V and 9 bases at J, with 18 bases between the two ends. This CDR3 region has 15 residues. From germline, CDR1 is SGHTA and CDR2 FQGNSA.

This chain links TRBV19 with TRBJ1-5, with D unclear. The V and J ends lost 4 bases and 6 bases respectively, with 10 bases between them. Germline CDR1 LNHDA, CDR2 SQIVND (reference sequence). This CDR3 region has 13 residues. CDR3 nucleotide sequence: TGTGCCAGTAGTACACGGAGGAGTCAGCCCCAGCATTTT. The encoded protein is CASSTRRSQPQHF.

This clone was found once. The chain uses TRBV30 and TRBJ2-3, with a tentative D call TRBD1 (6 bases). Germline loops: CDR1 GTSNPN, CDR2 SVGIG (reference sequence). Deletions cut 1 base from V and 5 bases from J, with 10 bases between. CDR3 length: 13 amino acids. CDR3 region: CAWSGQGIDTQYF. The CDR3 DNA reads as TGTGCCTGGAGTGGCCAGGGGATAGATACGCAGTATTTT.

The chain carries TRBV5-8 and TRBJ1-3, with 7 nucleotides matching TRBD1. Germline V gives CDR1 SGHTS, CDR2 YDEGEE. This CDR3 region has 15 residues. The ends lost 4 bases at V and 2 bases at J; junction bases unmatched: 6. CDR3 DNA: TGTGCCAGCAGCGGAGGGACAGTCCCTGGAAACACCATATATTTT. Translation: CASSGGTVPGNTIYF. The complete variable domain, with remaining parts taken from reference TRBV5-8 and TRBJ1-3, reads EAGVTQSPTHLIKTRGQQATLRCSPISGHTSVYWYQQALGLGLQFLLWYDEGEERNRGNFPPRFSGRQFPNYSSELNVNALELEDSALYLCASSGGTVPGNTIYFGEGSWLTVV.

The CDR3 nucleotides read TGTGCCAGCAGCTTGAGCGGGGGGGCAACTGAGCAGTTCTTC. Translation gives CASSLSGGATEQFF. The rearrangement joins TRBV7-2 to TRBJ2-1; 10 nucleotides align to TRBD2. J gave up 9 bases and V 3 bases, and 5 bases lay outside the gene matches. The CDR3 runs to 14 residues. Germline-derived CDR1 and CDR2 are SGHTA and FQGNSA.

The chain joins TRBV18 to TRBJ2-1, with 10 nucleotides matching TRBD2. The V and J ends lost 3 bases and 10 bases, in that order; junction bases with no gene match: 3. From germline, CDR1 is KGHSH and CDR2 LQKENI. The CDR3 is made up of 13 amino acids. The chain's CDR3 is CASSPGTSDEQFF. The CDR3 coding sequence is TGTGCCAGCTCACCTGGGACTAGCGACGAGCAGTTCTTC.

The gene calls are TRBV7-8 and TRBJ1-1; maybe TRBD1 (5 bases). Germline CDR1 SGHVS, CDR2 FQNEAQ. There are 14 residues in the CDR3. Trimming pared 3 bases from V and 3 bases from J, leaving 11 bases between. The CDR3 DNA is TGTGCCAGCAGCTTGCAGACAGTCTACACTGAAGCTTTCTTT. Its protein is CASSLQTVYTEAFF.

This clone showed up just once. V usage is TRBV10-2 and J usage is TRBJ2-7; 7 nucleotides line up with TRBD1. Per the germline V gene, CDR1 is WSHSY and CDR2 is SAAADI. The CDR3 contains 16 residues. The trim removed 6 bases at V and 2 bases at J, leaving 13 bases unmatched. This CDR3 is CASRYGTAPRTYEQYF. For the CDR3, the DNA is TGCGCCAGCAGATATGGGACAGCACCACGAACCTACGAGCAGTACTTC.

This clone was seen once. The chain has TRBV27 and TRBJ2-1, with D possibly TRBD2 on 7 matching bases. Trimming took 4 bases from V and 8 from J, leaving 9 bases between them. Germline values: CDR1 MNHEY, CDR2 SMNVEV (reference sequence). The CDR3 runs 12 residues. As DNA, the CDR3 is TGTGCCAGCAGTTCGGGGGGCCATGAGCAGTTCTTC. Its translation: CASSSGGHEQFF.

The chain combines TRBV5-1 with TRBJ1-4; no clear D. V lost 4 bases to trimming and J lost 0 bases, with 10 bases between them. Germline V gene sequence: CDR1 SGHRS, CDR2 YFSETQ. CDR3 length equals 15 residues. The DNA of the CDR3 is TGCGCCAGCAGCCCCCAATGGCCAACTAATGAAAAACTGTTTTTT. Encoded protein: CASSPQWPTNEKLFF.

This clone was detected a few times. This chain links TRBV28 with TRBJ2-7; D possibly corresponds to TRBD1 (6 bases). The CDR3 has 16 residues. Germline V gene lookup returns CDR1 MDHEN and CDR2 SYDVKM. Trimming removed 1 base from V and 2 bases from J, with 15 bases in between. The CDR3 DNA reads as TGTGCCAGCAGTTTATCCTCCCTGACAGGTACCTACGAGCAGTACTTC. Protein product: CASSLSSLTGTYEQYF.

CDR3 region: CASSLGDFSGNTIYF. The CDR3 DNA follows: TGTGCCAGCAGCTTAGGGGACTTCTCTGGAAACACCATATATTTT. The chain recombines TRBV7-6 with TRBJ1-3; D is possibly TRBD1 (5 bases). This CDR3 is 15 amino acids long. The germline V gene encodes CDR1 SGHVS and CDR2 FNYEAQ. With 1 base removed from V and 0 bases from J, the gap between germline ends came to 7 bases.

The genes are TRBV7-9 and TRBJ2-5; D call uncertain. CDR1 and CDR2 from the germline V gene are SEHNR and FQNEAQ (reference sequence). This CDR3 contains 14 residues. V was pared by 1 base and J by 7 bases, with 13 bases between. The CDR3 reads CASSLDNRPVTQYF. CDR3 nucleotide sequence: TGTGCCAGCAGCTTAGACAACCGCCCAGTGACCCAGTACTTC.

V is TRBV6-4 and J is TRBJ2-3; D perhaps matches TRBD1 (6 bases). V was shortened by 8 bases and J by 2 bases, with 14 bases between the two germline ends. This CDR3 contains 14 residues. The germline V gene encodes CDR1 MRHNA and CDR2 SNTAGT. This chain's CDR3 is CASRSEGVTDTQYF. The CDR3 DNA is TGTGCCAGCCGAAGCGAGGGGGTCACAGATACGCAGTATTTT.

V usage is TRBV15 and J usage is TRBJ1-4; no definite D call. Trimming took off 0 bases at V and 2 bases at J, with 4 bases between the two ends. Germline V lookup: CDR1 LNHNV, CDR2 YYDKDF (reference sequence). The CDR3 sequence is 14 residues long. This CDR3 reads CATSRDRTNEKLFF. The CDR3 DNA sequence: TGTGCCACCAGCAGAGACAGGACTAATGAAAAACTGTTTTTT. The whole variable domain, remainder taken from reference TRBV15 and TRBJ1-4, is DAMVIQNPRYQVTQFGKPVTLSCSQTLNHNVMYWYQQKSSQAPKLLFHYYDKDFNNEADTPDNFQSRRPNTSFCFLDIRSPGLGDTAMYLCATSRDRTNEKLFFGSGTQLSVL.

This clone was observed once. The rearrangement uses TRBV15 and TRBJ2-1; 8 bases fit TRBD1. This CDR3 is built from 17 residues. With 0 bases clipped from V and 6 bases from J, the junction kept 10 bases outside the gene matches. Germline V lookup: CDR1 LNHNV, CDR2 YYDKDF (reference sequence). The CDR3 sequence is CATSRDAGQGTSNEQFF. CDR3 nucleotide sequence: TGTGCCACCAGCAGAGATGCCGGACAGGGAACGTCCAATGAGCAGTTCTTC.